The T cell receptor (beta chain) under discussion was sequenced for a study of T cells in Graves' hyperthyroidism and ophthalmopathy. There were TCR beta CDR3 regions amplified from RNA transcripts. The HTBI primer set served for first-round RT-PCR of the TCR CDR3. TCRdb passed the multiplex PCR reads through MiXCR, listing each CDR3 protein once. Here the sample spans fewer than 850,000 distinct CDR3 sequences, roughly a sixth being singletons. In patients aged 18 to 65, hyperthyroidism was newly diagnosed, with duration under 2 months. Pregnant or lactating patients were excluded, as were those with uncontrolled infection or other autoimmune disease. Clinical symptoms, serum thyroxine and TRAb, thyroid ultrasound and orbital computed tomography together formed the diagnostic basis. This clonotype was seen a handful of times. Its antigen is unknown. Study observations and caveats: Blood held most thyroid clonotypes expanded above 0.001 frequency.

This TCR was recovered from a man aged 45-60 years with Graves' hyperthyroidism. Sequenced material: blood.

The CDR3 DNA sequence: TGCAGTGCTTCCCTAATAGGGTCAAGGGACACTGAAGCTTTCTTT. Translating gives CSASLIGSRDTEAFF. The chain joins TRBV20-1 to TRBJ1-1, with D uncertain. V lost 5 bases and J 3 bases, leaving 19 bases between the germline ends. CDR3 length: 15 amino acids. Germline values: CDR1 DFQATT, CDR2 SNEGSKA (reference sequence).